Each of the 28 T cell receptor beta chains below was sequenced from the same sample in a study of T cell responses to AZD1222 COVID-19 vaccine. Data came from immunoSEQ multiplex PCR; TCRdb stores just in-frame clones and leaves some out. The sample lists some 160,000 clones; approximately 92% were seen once. The sample here was peripheral blood, taken on day 0 of AZD1222 vaccination. The receptors here all came from an adult in good health.

The chain combines TRBV4-1 with TRBJ1-1; a weak D match, TRBD1 (5 bases). The germline V and J ends were trimmed by 4 bases and 0 bases, with 9 bases remaining between them. This CDR3 spans 14 amino acids. Looked up from germline, CDR1 is MGHRA and CDR2 is YSYEKL. The CDR3 DNA reads TGCGCCAGCAGCCTCGGGGCCTTGAACACTGAAGCTTTCTTT. Residues: CASSLGALNTEAFF.

The V call is TRBV14, the J call TRBJ1-2, with D unclear. Looked up from germline, CDR1 is SGHDN and CDR2 is FVKESK. CDR3 size: 15 residues. The germline V and J ends were trimmed by 1 base and 0 bases, with 9 bases remaining between them. CDR3 sequence: CASSQGPRPNYGYTF. CDR3 in DNA: TGTGCCAGCAGCCAAGGCCCCCGCCCTAACTATGGCTACACCTTC.

This clone was recorded once. The chain joins TRBV6-5 to TRBJ2-7, with 10 positions matching TRBD1. J lost 4 bases, V lost 5 bases, and 8 bases had no gene match. The CDR3 totals 15 residues. The germline V gene encodes CDR1 MNHEY and CDR2 SVGAGI. The CDR3 loop reads CASSPGQGFSYEQYF. CDR3 sequence (DNA): TGTGCCAGCAGTCCGGGACAGGGGTTCTCGTACGAGCAGTACTTC.

This clone was seen only once. This chain connects TRBV4-1 to TRBJ2-7; D ambiguous. CDR1 and CDR2 from the germline V gene are MGHRA and YSYEKL. The CDR3 contains 14 residues. V was trimmed by 1 base and J by 0 bases, leaving 7 bases between them. Written as DNA, the CDR3 is TGCGCCAGCAGCCAAGCCGAAAGCTCCTACGAGCAGTACTTC. It specifies CASSQAESSYEQYF.

This sequence joins TRBV11-2 and TRBJ1-1; D is uncertain. The CDR3 sequence is 14 residues long. Per the germline V gene, CDR1 is SGHAT and CDR2 is FQNNGV. The V end lost 5 bases, the J end lost 1 base, and 11 bases lay between the germline ends. CDR3 bases: TGTGCCAGCAGCCTTCGGCGGGAGAACACTGAAGCTTTCTTT. It translates to CASSLRRENTEAFF.

The chain couples TRBV11-3 to TRBJ2-3; D possibly corresponds to TRBD1 (5 bases). Trimming took off 1 base at V and 4 bases at J, with 12 bases between the two ends. The CDR3 is 15 residues long. Germline V gene data show CDR1 as SGHNT and CDR2 as YENEEA. The CDR3 loop is CASSLGARDADTQYF. The DNA of the CDR3 is TGTGCCAGCAGCTTAGGGGCCAGGGATGCAGATACGCAGTATTTT.

The rearrangement uses TRBV5-1 and TRBJ1-4; D is undetermined. With 0 bases removed from V and 2 bases from J, the gap between germline ends came to 8 bases. Germline V gene lookup returns CDR1 SGHRS and CDR2 YFSETQ. This CDR3 has 15 residues. The CDR3 loop reads CASSLVVGTNEKLFF. The CDR3 nucleotides read TGCGCCAGCAGCTTGGTAGTGGGGACTAATGAAAAACTGTTTTTT.

This chain uses TRBV6-2 or TRBV6-3 with TRBJ1-2; 12 positions match TRBD1. This CDR3 contains 16 residues. V lost 5 bases, J lost 3 bases, and 7 bases stayed unmatched. Per the germline V gene, CDR1 is MNHEY and CDR2 is SVGEGT. The CDR3 here is CASSPSGTGGHYGYTF. CDR3 in DNA: TGTGCCAGCAGTCCGTCCGGGACAGGGGGCCACTATGGCTACACCTTC.

This clone was recorded once. The chain has TRBV4-3 and TRBJ2-1, with D maybe TRBD2 (6 bases). CDR3 length: 16 amino acids. In germline, CDR1 is LGHNA, CDR2 YSLEER. V gave up 0 bases and J gave up 9 bases, with 18 bases separating them. CDR3 coding DNA: TGCGCCAGCAGCCAAGAGGGTAGAAGGAGGGGCGGTGAGCAGTTCTTC. Translation: CASSQEGRRRGGEQFF.

The chain carries TRBV4-2 and TRBJ2-1, with TRBD1 as a possible D gene (5 bases). Per germline, CDR1 LGHNA and CDR2 YNFKEQ. Trimming stripped 2 bases from V and 8 bases from J, with 16 bases between. The CDR3 has 15 amino acids. CDR3 amino acids: CASSQLEPGADEQFF. Written as DNA, the CDR3 is TGTGCCAGCAGCCAATTGGAACCTGGGGCGGATGAGCAGTTCTTC.

The chain employs TRBV3-1 (or the pseudogene TRBV3-2) and TRBJ1-3; TRBD1 might be the D (6 bases). This CDR3 is 16 amino acids long. The V gene lost 1 base and the J gene lost 5 bases, with 15 bases spanning the gap. The germline CDR1 and CDR2 sequences are LGHDT and YNNKEL (reference sequence). The CDR3 protein is CASSQGLGGRRNTIYF. CDR3 DNA: TGTGCCAGCAGCCAAGGGTTGGGGGGGCGCCGAAACACCATATATTTT.

V is TRBV27 and J is TRBJ2-2; no clear D. CDR1 MNHEY and CDR2 SMNVEV come from the germline V gene (reference sequence). This CDR3 spans 15 amino acids. V was shortened by 6 bases and J by 2 bases, with 13 bases between the two germline ends. The CDR3 DNA follows: TGTGCCAGCAGACGCCCGGGCCCTAACACCGGGGAGCTGTTTTTT. Translating it yields CASRRPGPNTGELFF.

This clone was observed a few times. V gene TRBV5-4 combines with J gene TRBJ2-7; 11 bases map to TRBD1. This CDR3 comprises 15 residues. Looked up from germline, CDR1 is SGHNT and CDR2 is YYREEE (reference sequence). J gave up 4 bases and V 4 bases, and 7 bases lay outside the gene matches. CDR3 sequence: CASSRGTGGHYEQYF. CDR3 sequence (DNA): TGTGCCAGCAGCCGAGGGACAGGGGGTCATTACGAGCAGTACTTC.

This chain joins TRBV10-2 and TRBJ1-1; a weak D match, TRBD1 (6 bases). CDR1 is WSHSY, CDR2 SAAADI, per germline. V was clipped by 3 bases and J by 1 base, with 12 bases between them. CDR3 length: 15 amino acids. CDR3 amino acids: CASSDKGVGNTEAFF. CDR3 DNA sequence: TGCGCCAGCAGTGATAAGGGGGTGGGGAACACTGAAGCTTTCTTT.

This clone was detected a few times. The chain is built from TRBV9 and TRBJ2-3; D remains unclear. Germline V CDR1 and CDR2: SGDLS, YYNGEE. The CDR3 loop spans 16 amino acids. V was shortened by 4 bases and J by 2 bases, with 17 bases between the two germline ends. CDR3 in amino acids: CASSLPQGLPTDTQYF. The CDR3 DNA reads TGTGCCAGCAGCCTACCACAAGGGCTTCCCACAGATACGCAGTATTTT. The whole variable domain, filled in from reference TRBV9 and TRBJ2-3, reads DSGVTQTPKHLITATGQRVTLRCSPRSGDLSVYWYQQSLDQGLQFLIQYYNGEERAKGNILERFSAQQFPDLHSELNLSSLELGDSALYFCASSLPQGLPTDTQYFGPGTRLTVL.

This chain joins TRBV27 and TRBJ1-5; the D gene is possibly TRBD1 (6 bases). This CDR3 has 14 residues. Trimming removed 5 bases from V and 3 bases from J, with 11 bases in between. Per the germline V gene, CDR1 is MNHEY and CDR2 is SMNVEV (reference sequence). CDR3 region: CASSPTGLNQPQHF. In DNA form, the CDR3 reads TGTGCCAGCAGTCCTACAGGGCTCAATCAGCCCCAGCATTTT.

J is TRBJ2-1 and V is TRBV5-4; D is possibly TRBD1 or TRBD2 (5 bases each). CDR3 size: 11 residues. The germline V gene encodes CDR1 SGHNT and CDR2 YYREEE (reference sequence). V was trimmed by 4 bases and J by 13 bases, leaving 12 bases between them. The CDR3: CASSNGGRQFF. Here the CDR3 DNA reads TGTGCCAGCAGCAATGGGGGTCGTCAGTTCTTC.

The CDR3 sequence: CASSSGQGNSPLHF. DNA of the CDR3: TGTGCCAGCTCGTCGGGACAGGGTAATTCACCCCTCCACTTT. The rearrangement uses TRBV18 and TRBJ1-6; 9 nucleotides line up with TRBD1. The germline V gene has CDR1 KGHSH and CDR2 LQKENI. Losses at the gene ends were 6 bases for V and 6 bases for J; bases not matched to a gene: 3. This CDR3 spans 14 amino acids.

The chain combines TRBV19 with TRBJ1-1; no clear D gene. Germline V gives CDR1 LNHDA, CDR2 SQIVND (reference sequence). V was cut by 10 bases and J by 2 bases, with 11 bases left in between. The length of the CDR3 is 12 residues. For the CDR3, the DNA is TGTGCCACATCAGGCAGCAACACTGAAGCTTTCTTT. Amino acid sequence: CATSGSNTEAFF.

V is TRBV7-2 and J is TRBJ2-6; D remains ambiguous. Trimming took off 5 bases at V and 0 bases at J, with 14 bases between the two ends. CDR3 length: 17 residues. Germline V gives CDR1 SGHTA, CDR2 FQGNSA. CDR3 sequence: CASSVYPGSSGANVLTF. In DNA form, the CDR3 reads TGTGCCAGCAGCGTATACCCTGGGTCCTCTGGGGCCAACGTCCTGACTTTC.

The rearrangement joins TRBV23-1 to TRBJ2-2; 7 bases match TRBD1. TRBV23-1 has ORF status, its function being uncertain. V lost 4 bases and J lost 4; bases outside the gene matches: 9. There are 16 residues in the CDR3. DNA of the CDR3: TGCGCCAGCAGTCCCCCAGAGGGACAGACCACCGGGGAGCTGTTTTTT. Encoded protein: CASSPPEGQTTGELFF.

Remarks on this clone: Other nucleotide sequences from this sample produce the same CDR3. The rearrangement uses TRBV6-5 and TRBJ1-5, with 7 bases identical to TRBD1. In germline, CDR1 is MNHEY, CDR2 SVGAGI. CDR3 size: 15 residues. With 5 bases clipped from V and 1 base from J, the junction kept 5 bases outside the gene matches. In nucleotides, the CDR3 is TGTGCCAGCAGTCCCGACAGGGCAAGCAATCAGCCCCAGCATTTT. Its translation is CASSPDRASNQPQHF.

A word on this clone: One junction end disagrees with the germline gene, perhaps due to a read error. This sequence joins TRBV7-7 and TRBJ2-5, with a weak D call TRBD1 (6 bases). From germline, CDR1 is SSHAT and CDR2 FNYEAQ (reference sequence). CDR3 length: 13 residues. The CDR3 coding sequence is TGTGCTAGCAGCTACAGGGATTCCGAGACCCAGTACTTC. Protein product: CASSYRDSETQYF.

The rearrangement links TRBV14 to TRBJ1-1; D unresolved. Germline CDR1 SGHDN, CDR2 FVKESK. Trimming removed 1 base from V and 5 bases from J, with 8 bases in between. The CDR3 consists of 13 residues. The CDR3: CASSQVTRTEAFF. The CDR3 DNA reads as TGTGCCAGCAGCCAAGTGACGAGAACTGAAGCTTTCTTT.

The J gene is TRBJ1-5, the V gene TRBV3-1 (or the pseudogene TRBV3-2); no reliable D call. From germline, CDR1 is LGHDT and CDR2 YNNKEL (reference sequence). The CDR3 runs to 17 residues. Trimming pared 4 bases from V and 7 bases from J, leaving 23 bases between. DNA for the CDR3: TGTGCCAGCAGCCCCCTCTTAAAAGGGCAGCGTCGGCAGCCCCAGCATTTT. Translated, it gives CASSPLLKGQRRQPQHF.

CDR3 nucleotides: TGCGCCAGCAGCCCCCGGACAGAGAGCTATGGCTACACCTTC. Translation: CASSPRTESYGYTF. The genes are TRBV5-1 and TRBJ1-2; tentative D call: TRBD1 (6 bases). The ends were cut back, 4 bases at V and 4 bases at J, with 14 bases in the middle. CDR1 and CDR2 (germline): SGHRS, YFSETQ. This CDR3 region has 14 residues.

The chain uses TRBV5-1 and TRBJ1-2; the D is unclear. CDR1 and CDR2 (germline): SGHRS, YFSETQ. The CDR3 has 15 amino acids. V was shortened by 3 bases and J by 0 bases, with 12 bases between the two germline ends. This chain's CDR3 is CASSSGILANYGYTF. CDR3 nucleotide sequence: TGCGCCAGCAGCTCGGGGATTTTAGCTAACTATGGCTACACCTTC.

V gene TRBV6-5 combines with J gene TRBJ1-2; 8 bases line up with TRBD1. Germline values: CDR1 MNHEY, CDR2 SVGAGI. V was clipped by 6 bases and J by 3 bases; unmatched bases: 3. This CDR3 has 13 residues. CDR3 DNA sequence: TGTGCCAGCAGGGTGGGACAGGACTATGGCTACACCTTC. Amino acid sequence: CASRVGQDYGYTF.